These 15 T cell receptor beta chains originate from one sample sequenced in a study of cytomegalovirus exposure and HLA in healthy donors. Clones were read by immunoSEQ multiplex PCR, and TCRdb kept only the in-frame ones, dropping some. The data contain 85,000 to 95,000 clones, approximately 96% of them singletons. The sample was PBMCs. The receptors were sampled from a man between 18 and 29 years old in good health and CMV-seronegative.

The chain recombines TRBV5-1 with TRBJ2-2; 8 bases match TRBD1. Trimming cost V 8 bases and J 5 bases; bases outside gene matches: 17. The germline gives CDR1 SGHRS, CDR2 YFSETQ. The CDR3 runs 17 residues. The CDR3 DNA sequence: TGCGCCAGTAACACCGGGACAGGAACCGAATGGACCGGGGAGCTGTTTTTT. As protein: CASNTGTGTEWTGELFF.

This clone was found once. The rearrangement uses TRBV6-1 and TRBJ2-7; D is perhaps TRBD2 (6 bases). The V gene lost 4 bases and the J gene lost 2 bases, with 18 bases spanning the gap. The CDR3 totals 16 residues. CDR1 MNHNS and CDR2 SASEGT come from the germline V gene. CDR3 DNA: TGTGCCAGCAGTGTTAGGAAGGGAGGATCCCCCTACGAGCAGTACTTC. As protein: CASSVRKGGSPYEQYF.

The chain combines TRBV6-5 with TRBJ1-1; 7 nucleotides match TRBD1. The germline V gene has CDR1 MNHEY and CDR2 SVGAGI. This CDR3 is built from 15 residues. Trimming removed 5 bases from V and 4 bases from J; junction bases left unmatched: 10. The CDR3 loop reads CASSPRQGFSTEAFF. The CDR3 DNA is TGTGCCAGCAGTCCGCGACAGGGATTTAGCACTGAAGCTTTCTTT.

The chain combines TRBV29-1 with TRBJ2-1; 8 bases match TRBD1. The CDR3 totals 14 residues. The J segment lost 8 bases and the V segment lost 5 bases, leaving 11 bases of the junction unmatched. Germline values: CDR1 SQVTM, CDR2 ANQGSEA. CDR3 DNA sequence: TGCAGCGTTACACCGCAGGGGGCCGGGGATGAGCAGTTCTTC. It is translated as CSVTPQGAGDEQFF.

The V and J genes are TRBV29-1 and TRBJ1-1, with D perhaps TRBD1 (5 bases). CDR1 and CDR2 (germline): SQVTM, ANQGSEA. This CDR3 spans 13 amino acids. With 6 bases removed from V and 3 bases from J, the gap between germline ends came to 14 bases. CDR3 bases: TGCAGCGTGATGGGACGGGGGGACACTGAAGCTTTCTTT. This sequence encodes CSVMGRGDTEAFF.

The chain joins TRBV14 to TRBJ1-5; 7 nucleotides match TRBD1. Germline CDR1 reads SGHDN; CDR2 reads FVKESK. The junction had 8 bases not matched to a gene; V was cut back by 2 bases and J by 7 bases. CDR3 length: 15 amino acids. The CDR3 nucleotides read TGTGCCAGCAGCCAACTAGAGGGGGCAGGCCAGCCCCAGCATTTT. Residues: CASSQLEGAGQPQHF.

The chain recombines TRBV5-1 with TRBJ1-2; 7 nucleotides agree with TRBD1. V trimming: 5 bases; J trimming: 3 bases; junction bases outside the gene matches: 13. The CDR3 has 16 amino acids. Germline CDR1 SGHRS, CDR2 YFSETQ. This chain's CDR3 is CASRQQTGDSHYGYTF. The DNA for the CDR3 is TGCGCCAGCAGGCAGCAAACTGGGGACAGCCACTATGGCTACACCTTC.

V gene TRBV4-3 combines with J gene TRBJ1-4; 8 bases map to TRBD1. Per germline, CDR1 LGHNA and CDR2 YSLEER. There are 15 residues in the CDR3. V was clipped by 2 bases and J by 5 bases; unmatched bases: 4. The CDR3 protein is CASSQPDRDNEKLFF. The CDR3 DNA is TGCGCCAGCAGCCAACCGGACAGGGACAATGAAAAACTGTTTTTT.

CDR3 bases: TGCGCCAGCAGCGGTCTTAAGGGAGACTATGGCTACACCTTC. This gives the protein CASSGLKGDYGYTF. V and J are TRBV4-1 and TRBJ1-2; D gene uncertain. The germline gives CDR1 MGHRA, CDR2 YSYEKL. CDR3 length: 14 amino acids. V dropped 5 bases and J dropped 3 bases, with 13 bases sitting between them.

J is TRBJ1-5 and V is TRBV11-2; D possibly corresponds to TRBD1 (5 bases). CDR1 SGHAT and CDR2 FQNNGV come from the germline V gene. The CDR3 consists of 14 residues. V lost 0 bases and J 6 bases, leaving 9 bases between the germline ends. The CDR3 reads CASSLDQGGQPQHF. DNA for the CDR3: TGTGCCAGCAGCTTAGATCAGGGAGGTCAGCCCCAGCATTTT.

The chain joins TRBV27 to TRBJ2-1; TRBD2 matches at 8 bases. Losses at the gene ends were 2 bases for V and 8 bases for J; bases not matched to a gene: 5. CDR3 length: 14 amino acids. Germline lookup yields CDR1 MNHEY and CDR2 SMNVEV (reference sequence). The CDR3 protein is CASSLRGGWHEQFF. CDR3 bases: TGTGCCAGCAGTTTACGGGGGGGGTGGCATGAGCAGTTCTTC.

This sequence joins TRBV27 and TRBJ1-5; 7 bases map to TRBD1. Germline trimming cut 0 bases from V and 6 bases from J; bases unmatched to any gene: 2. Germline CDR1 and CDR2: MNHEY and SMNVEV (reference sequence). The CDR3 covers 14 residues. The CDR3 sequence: CASSLSGGFQPQHF. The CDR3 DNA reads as TGTGCCAGCAGTTTATCAGGGGGCTTTCAGCCCCAGCATTTT.

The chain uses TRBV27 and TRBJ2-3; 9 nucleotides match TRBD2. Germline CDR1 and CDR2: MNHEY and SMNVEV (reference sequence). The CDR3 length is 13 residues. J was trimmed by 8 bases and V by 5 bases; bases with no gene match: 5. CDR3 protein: CASSLSGRGTQYF. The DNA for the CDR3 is TGTGCCAGCAGTCTTAGCGGGAGAGGTACGCAGTATTTT.

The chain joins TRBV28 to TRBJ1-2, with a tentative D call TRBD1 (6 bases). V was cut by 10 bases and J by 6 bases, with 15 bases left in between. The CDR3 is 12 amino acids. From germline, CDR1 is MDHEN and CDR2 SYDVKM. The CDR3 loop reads CATCRQGNGYTF. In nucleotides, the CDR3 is TGTGCCACATGTAGGCAGGGGAATGGCTACACCTTC.

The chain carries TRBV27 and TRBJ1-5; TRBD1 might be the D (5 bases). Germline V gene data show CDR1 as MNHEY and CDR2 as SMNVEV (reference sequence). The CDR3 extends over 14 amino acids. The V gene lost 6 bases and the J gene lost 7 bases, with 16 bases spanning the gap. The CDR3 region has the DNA TGTGCCAGCAGGCTCAAAGGGGTCGGGCAGCCCCAGCATTTT. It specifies CASRLKGVGQPQHF.